Below, 25 T cell receptor beta chains from the same sample are listed, as sequenced in a study of T cells in Graves' hyperthyroidism and ophthalmopathy. Regions amplified from RNA transcripts were the TCR beta CDR3 regions. The TCR CDR3 was amplified in a first-round RT-PCR using the HTBI primer set. One entry per CDR3 protein results from TCRdb running MiXCR on the multiplex PCR reads. The sample lists approximately 400,000 distinct CDR3 sequences, about 15% seen once, with approximately 9.9% in the top ten. The sample taken for sequencing was blood. All receptors come from a woman aged 55 to 70 with Graves' hyperthyroidism.

This clonotype was picked up a small number of times. The chain carries TRBV20-1 and TRBJ1-4, with a tentative D call TRBD1 (6 bases). Germline loops: CDR1 DFQATT, CDR2 SNEGSKA (reference sequence). The CDR3 runs to 13 residues. The ends were cut back, 3 bases at V and 8 bases at J, with 13 bases in the middle. CDR3 loop: CSASGGAGEKLFF. The CDR3 DNA reads TGCAGTGCTAGTGGGGGGGCCGGGGAAAAACTGTTTTTT.

This clonotype turned up a few times. The CDR3 coding sequence is TGTGCCAGCAGTTATTCCTTCAATCAGCCCCAGCATTTT. Translation: CASSYSFNQPQHF. V and J are TRBV6-5 and TRBJ1-5; no clear D gene. Germline V CDR1 and CDR2: MNHEY, SVGAGI. This CDR3 comprises 13 residues. Trimming removed 3 bases at V and 3 bases at J, with 6 bases between.

This clonotype was counted many times. This sequence joins TRBV20-1 and TRBJ1-1; D possibly corresponds to TRBD1 (6 bases). This CDR3 is built from 15 residues. V lost 0 bases and J 4 bases, leaving 15 bases between the germline ends. Per germline, CDR1 DFQATT and CDR2 SNEGSKA (reference sequence). In nucleotides, the CDR3 is TGCAGTGCTAGAGACCCCCCTGGGGGCAGCACTGAAGCTTTCTTT. Translating gives CSARDPPGGSTEAFF.

This clonotype was counted a few times. V gene TRBV29-1 combines with J gene TRBJ1-1; D is undetermined. This CDR3 contains 10 residues. Trimming pared 4 bases from V and 5 bases from J, leaving 5 bases between. From germline, CDR1 is SQVTM and CDR2 ANQGSEA. CDR3 DNA: TGCAGCGTTGTAGTGACTGAAGCTTTCTTT. Protein product: CSVVVTEAFF.

This clonotype was seen once. An end of the junction differs from the germline gene, which may be a read error. The chain recombines TRBV9 with TRBJ1-4; D perhaps matches TRBD1 (6 bases). Germline CDR1 is SGDLS and CDR2 is YYNGEE. The CDR3 consists of 15 residues. CDR3 amino acids: CASSVGGATNEELFF. Written as DNA, the CDR3 is TGTGCCAGCAGCGTCGGGGGGGCAACTAATGAAGAACTGTTTTTT.

Ten or more counts support this clonotype. An end of the junction does not agree with germline; a read error may underlie this. The rearrangement joins TRBV2 to TRBJ2-3; D uncertain. Germline CDR1 and CDR2: SNHLY and FYNNEI. The CDR3 consists of 10 residues. The CDR3 is CASREDTQYF. The CDR3 DNA is TGTGCCAGCAGAGAAGATACGCAGTATTTT.

On this clonotype itself: This may arise from a read error, as a much more abundant clone is one base away. This chain's CDR3 is CASRRNGRVSYEQFF. CDR3 nucleotide sequence: TGCGCCAGCAGACGAAACGGGAGAGTTTCATACGAGCAGTTCTTC. The V call is TRBV5-1, the J call TRBJ2-7; maybe TRBD2 (6 bases). The J call may be wrong; the DNA end is better matched by TRBJ2-1. The V gene's germline CDR1 is SGHRS and CDR2 YFSETQ. This CDR3 has 15 amino acids.

In its sample, this clonotype was seen many times. J is TRBJ1-5 and V is TRBV6-5; D remains ambiguous. The CDR3 runs to 14 residues. CDR1 is MNHEY and CDR2 is SVGAGI in the germline V gene. V was shortened by 6 bases and J by 4 bases, with 13 bases between the two germline ends. CDR3 DNA: TGTGCCAGCAGACCCGGGCCCCCGAATCAGCCCCAGCATTTT. Amino acid sequence: CASRPGPPNQPQHF.

This clonotype was picked up many times. The CDR3 spells CASTGAGFGANVLTF. DNA of the CDR3: TGTGCCAGCACGGGGGCAGGGTTCGGGGCCAACGTCCTGACTTTC. The chain carries TRBV28 and TRBJ2-6; tentatively, D is TRBD1 or TRBD2 (6 bases each). V gave up 7 bases and J gave up 4 bases, with 14 bases separating them. The CDR3 spans 15 residues. Germline CDR1 is MDHEN and CDR2 is SYDVKM.

The chain employs TRBV20-1 and TRBJ2-7, with TRBD1 identical over 10 bases. Germline CDR1 DFQATT, CDR2 SNEGSKA (reference sequence). This CDR3 is built from 16 residues. After removal of 5 bases from V and 1 base from J, the junction contained 11 bases not matched to a gene. The CDR3 here is CSASQSDRGTSYEQYF. The DNA for the CDR3 is TGCAGTGCTTCTCAATCGGACAGGGGGACTTCCTACGAGCAGTACTTC.

This clonotype was recorded many times. The V and J genes are TRBV10-3 and TRBJ2-5; TRBD1 aligns across 7 bases. CDR1 ENHRY and CDR2 SYGVKD come from the germline V gene. The CDR3 has 18 amino acids. V shed 4 bases, J shed 7 bases, and the junction held 21 bases outside the gene matches. This CDR3 reads CAISVIPPGTDPRWTQYF. The CDR3 nucleotides read TGTGCCATCAGTGTCATCCCCCCGGGGACAGATCCAAGATGGACCCAGTACTTC.

V is TRBV19 and J is TRBJ2-5; D call uncertain. With 1 base removed from V and 4 bases from J, the gap between germline ends came to 16 bases. Germline loops: CDR1 LNHDA, CDR2 SQIVND (reference sequence). The CDR3 sequence is 16 residues long. CDR3 sequence reads: CASSIGPPQLRETQYF. In nucleotides, the CDR3 is TGTGCCAGTAGTATAGGCCCTCCACAACTTAGAGAGACCCAGTACTTC.

This clonotype was observed a handful of times. DNA for the CDR3: TGCAGTGCTAGAGAAGCAGAGACCCAGTACTTC. Protein sequence: CSAREAETQYF. The chain couples TRBV20-1 to TRBJ2-5; no definite D call. Germline assignment: CDR1 DFQATT and CDR2 SNEGSKA (reference sequence). Trimming shortened V by 0 bases and J by 4 bases, and 3 bases separated the two germline ends. The length of the CDR3 is 11 residues.

This clonotype has only a few counts. The chain has TRBV9 and TRBJ2-5; possible D gene TRBD1, 5 bases. In germline, CDR1 is SGDLS, CDR2 YYNGEE. The CDR3 spans 13 residues. V shed 2 bases and J shed 7 bases, with 12 bases lying between them. CDR3 coding DNA: TGTGCCAGCAGCGTTGACAGTATTCGGACCCAGTACTTC. It specifies CASSVDSIRTQYF.

The chain carries TRBV6-2 or TRBV6-3 and TRBJ2-7; 7 nucleotides align to TRBD1. This CDR3 has 15 amino acids. Germline V gene sequence: CDR1 MNHEY, CDR2 SVGEGT. With 9 bases clipped from V and 0 bases from J, the junction kept 11 bases outside the gene matches. The CDR3 DNA is TGTGCCAGTGCCAAATCAGGGGGAAGCTCCTACGAGCAGTACTTC. Encoded protein: CASAKSGGSSYEQYF.

This clonotype was counted many times. The J gene is TRBJ2-7, the V gene TRBV30, with D perhaps matching TRBD1 or TRBD2 (5 bases each). Looked up from germline, CDR1 is GTSNPN and CDR2 is SVGIG (reference sequence). V lost 0 bases to trimming and J lost 6 bases, with 9 bases between them. This CDR3 spans 12 amino acids. CDR3 sequence (DNA): TGTGCCTGGAGTGTTCCAGGGAGCGAGCAGTACTTC. Translated, it gives CAWSVPGSEQYF.

The chain combines TRBV15 with TRBJ1-1; tentatively, D is TRBD1 (6 bases). V was clipped by 3 bases and J by 6 bases, with 17 bases between them. The CDR3 is 15 amino acids. The germline gives CDR1 LNHNV, CDR2 YYDKDF (reference sequence). The CDR3 protein is CATSRRGGPLAEAFF. The CDR3 DNA is TGTGCCACCAGCAGGCGGGGGGGCCCTCTCGCTGAAGCTTTCTTT.

On this clonotype: With a much larger clone just one base away, this may be a read error. This chain links TRBV2 with TRBJ1-3, with TRBD1 identical over 7 bases. Germline CDR1 reads SNHLY; CDR2 reads FYNNEI. The CDR3 sequence is 12 residues long. The CDR3 reads CASDTGADTIHF. The CDR3 region has the DNA TGTGCCAGCGATACAGGGGCGGACACCATACATTTT.

This clonotype was seen many times. The V call is TRBV9, the J call TRBJ2-3; TRBD2 agrees at 9 bases. The trim removed 3 bases at V and 3 bases at J, leaving 11 bases unmatched. The germline V gene encodes CDR1 SGDLS and CDR2 YYNGEE. The CDR3 runs to 17 residues. The CDR3 nucleotides are TGTGCCAGCAGCGGGGGCATTGCGAGCGGGAGGACAGATACGCAGTATTTT. This translates into CASSGGIASGRTDTQYF.

This clonotype occurred a few times. V usage is TRBV25-1 and J usage is TRBJ2-7; weak D call: TRBD1 (6 bases). V shed 4 bases and J shed 1 base, with 14 bases lying between them. CDR1 MGHDK and CDR2 SYGVNS come from the germline V gene. The CDR3 is made up of 15 amino acids. In DNA, the CDR3 is TGTGCCAGCAGTGTCTCCGGGACACCTTCCTACGAGCAGTACTTC. The encoded protein is CASSVSGTPSYEQYF.

The chain joins TRBV4-1 to TRBJ2-7, with D possibly matching TRBD1 (6 bases). This CDR3 has 14 residues. Deletions cut 4 bases from V and 4 bases from J, with 14 bases between. CDR1 is MGHRA, CDR2 YSYEKL, per germline. The CDR3 coding sequence is TGCGCCAGCAGCCCCCAGATACAGGGATACGAGCAGTACTTC. Amino acids: CASSPQIQGYEQYF.

This clonotype appeared many times. This chain links TRBV6-1 with TRBJ2-3, with 7 bases matching TRBD1. This CDR3 region has 17 residues. Germline trimming cut 3 bases from V and 2 bases from J; bases unmatched to any gene: 11. CDR1 MNHNS and CDR2 SASEGT come from the germline V gene. The CDR3 here is CASSDYGTVSTTDTQYF. CDR3 in DNA: TGTGCCAGCAGTGACTACGGGACAGTGTCAACCACAGATACGCAGTATTTT.

This clonotype turned up a few times. The chain recombines TRBV12-3 or TRBV12-4 with TRBJ1-2; no reliable D call. The CDR3 length is 15 residues. Trimming removed 6 bases at V and 2 bases at J, with 16 bases between. The CDR3 spells CASSVDAQSNYGYTF. CDR3 bases: TGTGCCAGCAGCGTAGATGCTCAGTCCAACTATGGCTACACCTTC.

Worth noting for this clonotype: A read error is possible here, since a much larger clone lies one base away. The CDR3 DNA sequence: TGTGCCAGCAGCTCCTCGGGACAGACCTACGAGCAGTACTTC. This codes for CASSSSGQTYEQYF. The rearrangement uses TRBV11-3 and TRBJ2-7; TRBD1 agrees at 7 bases. Germline CDR1 reads SGHNT; CDR2 reads YENEEA. V shed 4 bases, J shed 2 bases, and the junction held 5 bases outside the gene matches. This CDR3 is 14 amino acids long. The full variable domain, rest sourced from reference TRBV11-3 and TRBJ2-7, is EAGVVQSPRYKIIEKKQPVAFWCNPISGHNTLYWYLQNLGQGPELLIRYENEEAVDDSQLPKDRFSAERLKGVDSTLKIQPAELGDSAVYLCASSSSGQTYEQYFGPGTRLTVT.

This clonotype occurred many times. V is TRBV10-3 and J is TRBJ2-1; 7 positions match TRBD1. The CDR3 totals 13 residues. CDR1 is ENHRY and CDR2 is SYGVKD in the germline V gene. V shed 6 bases, J shed 12 bases, and the junction held 11 bases outside the gene matches. The chain's CDR3 is CAISPDPRTGQFF. The CDR3 DNA reads as TGTGCCATCAGCCCAGACCCAAGGACAGGGCAGTTCTTC.